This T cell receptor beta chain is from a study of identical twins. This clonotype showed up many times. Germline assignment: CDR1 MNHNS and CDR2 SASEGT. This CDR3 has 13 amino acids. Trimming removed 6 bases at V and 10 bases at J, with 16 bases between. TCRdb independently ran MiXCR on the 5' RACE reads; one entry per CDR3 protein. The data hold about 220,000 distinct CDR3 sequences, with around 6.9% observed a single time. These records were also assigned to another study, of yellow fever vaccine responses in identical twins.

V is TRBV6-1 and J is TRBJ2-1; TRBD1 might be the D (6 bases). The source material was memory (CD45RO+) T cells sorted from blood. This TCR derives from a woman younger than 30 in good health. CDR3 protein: CASRQTGTQEQFF. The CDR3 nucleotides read TGTGCCAGCAGACAAACCGGGACACAGGAGCAGTTCTTC.